This TCR beta chain was captured by sequencing in a study of CD8+ T cells in alopecia areata. Turning to the study itself: A regimen of oral tofacitinib, 5 to 10 mg twice daily, was given to treated patients. Broader study findings: Both scalp clonality and the expanded CD8+ clones among the top 100 showed a significant decrease with tofacitinib.

Extraction and reverse transcription of RNA yielded cDNA as the sequencing template. Only in-frame clones appear in the TCRdb table, and some are missing; sequencing was by immunoSEQ multiplex PCR. The sample has under 250,000 clones, about 57% seen once; the top ten hold roughly 1.5%. Noted treatment: oral pan-JAK inhibitor, 5-10 mg twice daily. CDR1 is GTSNPN and CDR2 is SVGIG in the germline V gene (reference sequence). The length of the CDR3 is 12 residues. The V and J ends lost 2 bases and 6 bases respectively, with 10 bases between them. As regards this clone: Antigen unknown.

Source: CD4+ T cells sorted from blood, taken at week 4, from a patient treated with tofacitinib. This chain connects TRBV30 to TRBJ1-2; perhaps TRBD1 as D (6 bases). The source of this sequence is a human donor with alopecia areata. The CDR3 DNA sequence: TGTGCCTGGAGTTCATCAGGGGATGGCTACACCTTC. Translation gives CAWSSSGDGYTF.